The 27 T cell receptor beta chains below were found in one sample sequenced in a study of Ad26.COV2.S vaccination and SARS-CoV-2 variants. Measured with immunoSEQ multiplex PCR; TCRdb has only the in-frame clones, and not every one. The sample comprises a few hundred thousand clones, around 87% of which are singletons, and about 3% rests with the top ten. The treatment: 15 to 20 received Ad26.COV2.S at low or high dose, single or two shots; 5 received placebo; per-sample allocation not given. Collection of samples fell on day 63 after the first vaccine or placebo injection. The material was peripheral blood, obtained in a trial of Ad26.COV2.S vaccine versus placebo. The receptors were sampled from a person between 18 and 65 years old who received the Ad26.COV2.S COVID-19 vaccine or a placebo.

CDR3 nucleotide sequence: TGTGCCAGCAACCTACAGGGAGTCACTGAAGCTTTCTTT. It codes for CASNLQGVTEAFF. The chain links TRBV12-3 or TRBV12-4 to TRBJ1-1; TRBD1 might be the D (6 bases). V was clipped by 7 bases and J by 4 bases, with 13 bases between them. This CDR3 region has 13 residues.

The genes are TRBV27 and TRBJ2-7; 8 positions agree with TRBD2. Germline V gene sequence: CDR1 MNHEY, CDR2 SMNVEV (reference sequence). The CDR3 loop spans 15 amino acids. After removal of 5 bases from V and 3 bases from J, the junction contained 9 bases not matched to a gene. The CDR3: CASSPLSGGLYEQYF. CDR3 DNA: TGTGCCAGCAGTCCCCTCAGCGGGGGACTCTACGAGCAGTACTTC.

The chain couples TRBV18 to TRBJ1-2; D perhaps matches TRBD1 (5 bases). The CDR3 sequence is 13 residues long. CDR1 and CDR2 (germline): KGHSH, LQKENI. Trimming pared 0 bases from V and 8 bases from J, leaving 10 bases between. The CDR3 DNA sequence: TGTGCCAGCTCACCACCCCAGGGAGGGGGCTACACCTTC. Protein product: CASSPPQGGGYTF.

This clone occurred once. The J gene is TRBJ2-1, the V gene TRBV30; 11 bases are a match to TRBD2. This CDR3 comprises 15 residues. V was pared by 5 bases and J by 3 bases, with 6 bases of the junction left unmatched. The germline gives CDR1 GTSNPN, CDR2 SVGIG (reference sequence). CDR3 coding DNA: TGTGCCTGGGGGGGGACTAGCGGAGACTACAATGAGCAGTTCTTC. This gives the protein CAWGGTSGDYNEQFF.

The CDR3 loop reads CASSLGDGTYEQYF. The CDR3 DNA reads TGTGCCAGCAGCTTAGGCGACGGTACCTACGAGCAGTACTTC. The chain is built from TRBV13 and TRBJ2-7; D gene ambiguous. The CDR3 spans 14 residues. Trimming stripped 0 bases from V and 2 bases from J, with 8 bases between. Germline V gene data show CDR1 as PRHDT and CDR2 as FYEKMQ (reference sequence).

The genes are TRBV14 and TRBJ1-3; 9 bases match TRBD1. V lost 8 bases and J lost 2; bases outside the gene matches: 7. This CDR3 contains 15 residues. Germline loops: CDR1 SGHDN, CDR2 FVKESK. CDR3 nucleotide sequence: TGTGCCAGCCGTCCGGGACAGGGCGCTGGAAACACCATATATTTT. It translates to CASRPGQGAGNTIYF.

The chain recombines TRBV7-3 with TRBJ2-2; either TRBD1 or TRBD2 may fit D (5 bases each). The CDR3 consists of 14 residues. V dropped 5 bases and J dropped 11 bases, with 18 bases sitting between them. CDR1 is SGHTA and CDR2 is FQGTGA in the germline V gene. CDR3 region: CASSLNTGPQELFF. In nucleotides, the CDR3 is TGTGCCAGCAGCCTAAATACGGGACCCCAAGAGCTGTTTTTT.

The chain joins TRBV4-2 to TRBJ2-6; D is ambiguous. Germline CDR1 is LGHNA and CDR2 is YNFKEQ. V was clipped by 4 bases and J by 0 bases, with 10 bases between them. The CDR3 consists of 16 residues. For the CDR3, the DNA is TGTGCCAGCAGCCCTCCTGGTCGCTCTGGGGCCAACGTCCTGACTTTC. Residues: CASSPPGRSGANVLTF.

V usage is TRBV9 and J usage is TRBJ1-2; possible D gene TRBD1, 5 bases. The V gene lost 4 bases and the J gene lost 5 bases, with 15 bases spanning the gap. This CDR3 region has 14 residues. The germline V gene encodes CDR1 SGDLS and CDR2 YYNGEE. CDR3: CASSPLAWGYGYTF. The CDR3, as DNA: TGTGCCAGCAGCCCCCTAGCCTGGGGGTATGGCTACACCTTC. The full variable domain, rest sourced from reference TRBV9 and TRBJ1-2, is DSGVTQTPKHLITATGQRVTLRCSPRSGDLSVYWYQQSLDQGLQFLIQYYNGEERAKGNILERFSAQQFPDLHSELNLSSLELGDSALYFCASSPLAWGYGYTFGSGTRLTVV.

The J gene is TRBJ2-3, the V gene TRBV15; maybe TRBD1 (5 bases). V dropped 1 base and J dropped 1 base, with 12 bases sitting between them. Germline-derived CDR1 and CDR2 are LNHNV and YYDKDF (reference sequence). The CDR3 loop spans 16 amino acids. The CDR3 protein is CATSRGRGRGTDTQYF. The CDR3 nucleotides are TGTGCCACCAGCAGAGGTAGGGGTCGAGGCACAGATACGCAGTATTTT.

J is TRBJ1-3 and V is TRBV5-4; D gene unclear. Germline CDR1 and CDR2: SGHNT and YYREEE (reference sequence). The CDR3 contains 15 residues. The V end was cut by 0 bases, the J end by 0 bases, with 7 bases between. CDR3: CASSLEPSSGNTIYF. The CDR3 nucleotides are TGTGCCAGCAGCTTGGAACCGAGCTCTGGAAACACCATATATTTT.

The chain has TRBV11-2 and TRBJ1-6; D is unresolved. CDR1 and CDR2 from the germline V gene are SGHAT and FQNNGV. V dropped 5 bases and J dropped 0 bases, with 5 bases sitting between them. CDR3 length: 14 amino acids. CDR3 coding DNA: TGTGCCAGCAGCCCTACCTCCTATAATTCACCCCTCCACTTT. Encoded protein: CASSPTSYNSPLHF.

This clone appeared a single time. V and J are TRBV4-2 and TRBJ1-2; D is perhaps TRBD1 (6 bases). The CDR3 runs to 16 residues. The V gene lost 0 bases and the J gene lost 4 bases, with 15 bases spanning the gap. Looked up from germline, CDR1 is LGHNA and CDR2 is YNFKEQ. CDR3 bases: TGTGCCAGCAGCCAAGATGGCCCCCGACAGGCCTATGGCTACACCTTC. It translates to CASSQDGPRQAYGYTF.

The rearrangement joins TRBV12-3 or TRBV12-4 to TRBJ2-7; weak D call: TRBD2 (7 bases). The CDR3 runs to 13 residues. Trimming pared 10 bases from V and 2 bases from J, leaving 15 bases between. The chain's CDR3 is CATAKGGPYEQYF. DNA for the CDR3: TGTGCCACGGCGAAGGGGGGGCCCTACGAGCAGTACTTC.

The chain links TRBV28 to TRBJ1-6, with D maybe TRBD1 (6 bases). The germline gives CDR1 MDHEN, CDR2 SYDVKM. V dropped 10 bases and J dropped 1 base, with 11 bases sitting between them. The CDR3 totals 14 residues. CDR3 sequence (DNA): TGTGCCACCCCAGGGGAGTCCTATAATTCACCCCTCCACTTT. This codes for CATPGESYNSPLHF.

The chain combines TRBV19 with TRBJ2-7, with 8 bases aligning to TRBD1. CDR1 and CDR2 from the germline V gene are LNHDA and SQIVND (reference sequence). CDR3 length: 13 amino acids. J gave up 3 bases and V 4 bases, and 2 bases lay outside the gene matches. The CDR3 nucleotides are TGTGCCAGTAGTACAGGGACAGGCTACGAGCAGTACTTC. As protein: CASSTGTGYEQYF.

The chain employs TRBV16 and TRBJ1-2, with D hard to call. The length of the CDR3 is 18 residues. Germline V CDR1 and CDR2: KGHSY, FQNENV. The germline V and J ends were trimmed by 1 base and 3 bases, with 21 bases remaining between them. CDR3 region: CASSQYPAGGPGHYGYTF. In nucleotides, the CDR3 is TGTGCCAGCAGCCAATACCCCGCAGGAGGGCCCGGGCACTATGGCTACACCTTC. Supplemented by reference TRBV16 and TRBJ1-2, the full variable domain reads GEEVAQTPKHLVRGEGQKAKLYCAPIKGHSYVFWYQQVLKNEFKFLISFQNENVFDETGMPKERFSAKCLPNSPCSLEIQATKLEDSAVYFCASSQYPAGGPGHYGYTFGSGTRLTVV.

The chain has TRBV4-1 and TRBJ1-5; weak D call: TRBD1 (6 bases). Trimming removed 4 bases from V and 6 bases from J, with 10 bases in between. This CDR3 is built from 13 residues. Germline CDR1 MGHRA, CDR2 YSYEKL. CDR3 nucleotides: TGCGCCAGCAGCCCCGAGGGGGTTCAGCCCCAGCATTTT. Protein sequence: CASSPEGVQPQHF.

The table lists this clone with a count of one. This rearrangement joins TRBV19 to TRBJ1-2, with D perhaps matching TRBD1 (6 bases). The V gene's germline CDR1 is LNHDA and CDR2 SQIVND (reference sequence). The CDR3 totals 12 residues. Between the trimmed V and J ends, which lost 5 bases and 7 bases, there was a span of 11 bases. CDR3 loop: CASSAGQGGYTF. The CDR3, as DNA: TGTGCCAGTAGTGCGGGACAAGGTGGCTACACCTTC.

The chain is built from TRBV7-6 and TRBJ2-1; 7 nucleotides agree with TRBD1. Trimming cost V 5 bases and J 4 bases; bases outside gene matches: 5. The CDR3 is 14 residues long. The V gene's germline CDR1 is SGHVS and CDR2 FNYEAQ. In nucleotides, the CDR3 is TGTGCCAGCAGCGGGACAGCTACATACAATGAGCAGTTCTTC. Residues: CASSGTATYNEQFF. Based on the CDR3 plus reference TRBV7-6 and TRBJ2-1, the full variable domain is GAGVSQSPRYKVTKRGQDVALRCDPISGHVSLYWYRQALGQGPEFLTYFNYEAQQDKSGLPNDRFSAERPEGSISTLTIQRTEQRDSAMYRCASSGTATYNEQFFGPGTRLTVL.

This clone occurred once. The sample contains more than one DNA sequence encoding this CDR3. The V gene is TRBV6-2 or TRBV6-3, the J gene TRBJ2-7, with no clear D. Germline loops: CDR1 MNHEY, CDR2 SVGEGT. Trimming shortened V by 5 bases and J by 2 bases, and 7 bases separated the two germline ends. This CDR3 spans 12 amino acids. CDR3 coding DNA: TGTGCCAGCAGTCGAGGCACCTACGAGCAGTACTTC. Its protein is CASSRGTYEQYF.

This rearrangement joins TRBV19 to TRBJ2-3; D may correspond to TRBD1 or TRBD2 (5 bases each). The germline CDR1 and CDR2 sequences are LNHDA and SQIVND (reference sequence). The CDR3 extends over 14 amino acids. Trimming stripped 3 bases from V and 3 bases from J, with 10 bases between. CDR3 in DNA: TGTGCCAGTAGTATGGGGGTCAGAACAGATACGCAGTATTTT. Translating it yields CASSMGVRTDTQYF.

DNA for the CDR3: TGTGCCAGGGACTTCAGAACAGATACGCAGTATTTT. It translates to CARDFRTDTQYF. This chain uses TRBV2 with TRBJ2-3; D possibly corresponds to TRBD2 (5 bases). CDR3 size: 12 residues. CDR1 SNHLY and CDR2 FYNNEI come from the germline V gene. Trimming left V 9 bases short and J 3 bases short, with 10 bases between.

The chain carries TRBV4-1 and TRBJ1-5; D is ambiguous. CDR3 length: 14 amino acids. V was trimmed by 0 bases and J by 0 bases, leaving 3 bases between them. Germline CDR1 reads MGHRA; CDR2 reads YSYEKL. CDR3 amino acids: CASSQENSNQPQHF. CDR3 coding DNA: TGCGCCAGCAGCCAAGAGAATAGCAATCAGCCCCAGCATTTT.

This sequence joins TRBV19 and TRBJ1-3, with D possibly matching TRBD1 (5 bases). From germline, CDR1 is LNHDA and CDR2 SQIVND (reference sequence). V lost 4 bases, J lost 4 bases, and 14 bases lay in between. The CDR3 covers 15 residues. CDR3 DNA sequence: TGTGCCAGTAGTACCGGGACCACTCGGGGAAACACCATATATTTT. Amino acids: CASSTGTTRGNTIYF. The entire variable domain, with the rest obtained from reference TRBV19 and TRBJ1-3, is as follows: DGGITQSPKYLFRKEGQNVTLSCEQNLNHDAMYWYRQDPGQGLRLIYYSQIVNDFQKGDIAEGYSVSREKKESFPLTVTSAQKNPTAFYLCASSTGTTRGNTIYFGEGSWLTVV.

This chain connects TRBV6-1 to TRBJ2-5; 13 positions match TRBD2. This CDR3 region has 16 residues. Trimming at V came to 1 base and at J to 3 bases, leaving 2 bases not matched to a gene. CDR1 MNHNS and CDR2 SASEGT come from the germline V gene. This chain's CDR3 is CASSEVGTSGKETQYF. The DNA of the CDR3 is TGTGCCAGCAGTGAAGTCGGGACTAGCGGGAAAGAGACCCAGTACTTC.

The V gene is TRBV5-8, the J gene TRBJ2-7, with a weak D call TRBD2 (7 bases). V lost 0 bases to trimming and J lost 6 bases, with 13 bases between them. Germline values: CDR1 SGHTS, CDR2 YDEGEE. The CDR3 extends over 14 amino acids. Here the CDR3 reads CASSLGAGAVEQYF. CDR3 in DNA: TGTGCCAGCAGCTTGGGGGCGGGGGCGGTCGAGCAGTACTTC.